This TCR beta chain was sequenced for a study of blood T cell repertoires in COVID-19. The method was immunoSEQ multiplex PCR; TCRdb's version includes in-frame clones alone and lacks a portion of them. The sample gives about 63,000 clones, about 80% of which show up once; more than 30% is in the top ten. Between the trimmed V and J ends, which lost 8 bases and 6 bases, there was a span of 16 bases. CDR1 and CDR2 (germline): MDHEN, SYDVKM. The CDR3 runs to 14 residues. The sequence was collected from a human donor in a cohort sampled during active COVID-19. The V gene is TRBV28, the J gene TRBJ2-2, with D tentatively TRBD1 (5 bases). The sequencing input was peripheral blood. Here the CDR3 DNA reads TGTGCCAGCTATAGTAGGGCAGGGCCCGGGGAGCTGTTTTTT. This encodes CASYSRAGPGELFF. Looking up the rest from reference TRBV28 and TRBJ2-2 gives the full variable domain: DVKVTQSSRYLVKRTGEKVFLECVQDMDHENMFWYRQDPGLGLRLIYFSYDVKMKEKGDIPEGYSVSREKKERFSLILESASTNQTSMYLCASYSRAGPGELFFGEGSRLTVL.